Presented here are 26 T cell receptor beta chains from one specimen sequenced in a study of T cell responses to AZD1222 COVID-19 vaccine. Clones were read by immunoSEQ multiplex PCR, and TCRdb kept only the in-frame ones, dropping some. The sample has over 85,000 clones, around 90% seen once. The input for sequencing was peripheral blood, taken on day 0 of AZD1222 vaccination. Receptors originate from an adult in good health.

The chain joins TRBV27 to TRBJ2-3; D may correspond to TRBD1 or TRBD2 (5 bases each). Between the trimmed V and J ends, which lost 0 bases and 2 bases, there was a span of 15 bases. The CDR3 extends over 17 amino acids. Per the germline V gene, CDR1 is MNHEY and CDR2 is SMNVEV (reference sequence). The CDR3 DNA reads TGTGCCAGCAGTTTATCTCGGGGAGTGGGGCACACAGATACGCAGTATTTT. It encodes CASSLSRGVGHTDTQYF.

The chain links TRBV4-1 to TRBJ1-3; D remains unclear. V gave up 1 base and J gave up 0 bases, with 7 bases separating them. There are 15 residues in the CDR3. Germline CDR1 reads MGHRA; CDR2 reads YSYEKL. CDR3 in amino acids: CASSQAGSSGNTIYF. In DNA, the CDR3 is TGCGCCAGCAGCCAAGCCGGGAGCTCTGGAAACACCATATATTTT.

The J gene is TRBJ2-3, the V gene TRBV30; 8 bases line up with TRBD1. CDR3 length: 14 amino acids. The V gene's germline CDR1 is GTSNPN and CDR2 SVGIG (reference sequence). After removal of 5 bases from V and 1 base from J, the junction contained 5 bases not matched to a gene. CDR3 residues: CAWVPGQGTDTQYF. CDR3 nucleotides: TGTGCCTGGGTACCGGGACAGGGCACAGATACGCAGTATTTT.

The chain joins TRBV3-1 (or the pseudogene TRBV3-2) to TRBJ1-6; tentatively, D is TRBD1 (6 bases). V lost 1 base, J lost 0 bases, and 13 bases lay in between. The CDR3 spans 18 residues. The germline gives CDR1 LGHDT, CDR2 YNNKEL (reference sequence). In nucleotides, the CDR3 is TGTGCCAGCAGCCAAGTCGGACAGTCTTTCTCCTATAATTCACCCCTCCACTTT. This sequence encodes CASSQVGQSFSYNSPLHF.

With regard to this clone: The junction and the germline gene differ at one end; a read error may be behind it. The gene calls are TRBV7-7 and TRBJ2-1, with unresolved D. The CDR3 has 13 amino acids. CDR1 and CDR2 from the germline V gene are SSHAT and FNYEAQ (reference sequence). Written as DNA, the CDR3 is TGTGCTAGCAGCTTAGGAGTGGGCGATGAGCAGTTCTTC. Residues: CASSLGVGDEQFF.

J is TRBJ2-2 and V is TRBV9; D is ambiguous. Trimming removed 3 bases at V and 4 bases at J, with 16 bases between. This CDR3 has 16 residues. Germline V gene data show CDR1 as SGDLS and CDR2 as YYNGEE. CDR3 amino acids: CASSARPKRGTGELFF. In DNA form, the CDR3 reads TGTGCCAGCAGCGCCCGTCCCAAGCGTGGCACCGGGGAGCTGTTTTTT.

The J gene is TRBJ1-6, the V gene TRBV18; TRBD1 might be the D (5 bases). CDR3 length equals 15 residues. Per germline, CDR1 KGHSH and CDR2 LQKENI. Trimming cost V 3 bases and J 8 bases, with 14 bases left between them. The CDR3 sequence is CASSPGGARDSPLHF. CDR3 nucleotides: TGTGCCAGCTCACCGGGTGGGGCGCGGGATTCACCCCTCCACTTT.

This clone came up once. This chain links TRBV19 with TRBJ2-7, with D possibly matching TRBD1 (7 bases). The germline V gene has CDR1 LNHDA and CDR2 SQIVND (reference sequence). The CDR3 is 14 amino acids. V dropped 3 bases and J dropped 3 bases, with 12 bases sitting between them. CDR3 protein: CASSIGQGGYEQYF. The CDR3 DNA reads TGTGCCAGTAGTATTGGGCAGGGGGGCTACGAGCAGTACTTC. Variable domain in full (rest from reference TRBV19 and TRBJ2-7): DGGITQSPKYLFRKEGQNVTLSCEQNLNHDAMYWYRQDPGQGLRLIYYSQIVNDFQKGDIAEGYSVSREKKESFPLTVTSAQKNPTAFYLCASSIGQGGYEQYFGPGTRLTVT.

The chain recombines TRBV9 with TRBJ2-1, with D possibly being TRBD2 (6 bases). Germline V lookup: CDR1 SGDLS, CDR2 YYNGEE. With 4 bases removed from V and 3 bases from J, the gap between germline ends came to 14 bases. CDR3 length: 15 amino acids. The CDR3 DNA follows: TGTGCCAGCAGCTTCCGGGACTCCAACTACAATGAGCAGTTCTTC. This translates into CASSFRDSNYNEQFF.

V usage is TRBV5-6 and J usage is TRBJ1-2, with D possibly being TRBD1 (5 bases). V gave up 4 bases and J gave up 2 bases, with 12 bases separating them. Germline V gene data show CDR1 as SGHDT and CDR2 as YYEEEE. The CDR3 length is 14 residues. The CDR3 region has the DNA TGTGCCAGCAGCCTACCGGGACGGAACTATGGCTACACCTTC. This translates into CASSLPGRNYGYTF.

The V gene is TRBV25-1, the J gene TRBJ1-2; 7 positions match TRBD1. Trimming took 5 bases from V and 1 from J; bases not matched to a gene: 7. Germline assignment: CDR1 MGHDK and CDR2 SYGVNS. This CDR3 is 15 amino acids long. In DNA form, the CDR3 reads TGTGCCAGCAGTAAGAGCGGGACAGTTAACTATGGCTACACCTTC. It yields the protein CASSKSGTVNYGYTF.

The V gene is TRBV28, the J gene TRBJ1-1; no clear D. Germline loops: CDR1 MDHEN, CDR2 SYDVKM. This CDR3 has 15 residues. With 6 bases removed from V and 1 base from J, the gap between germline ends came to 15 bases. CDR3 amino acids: CASSLTSSENTEAFF. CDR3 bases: TGTGCCAGCAGCCTTACTAGTTCGGAGAACACTGAAGCTTTCTTT.

DNA for the CDR3: TGTGCCAGCAGTTTATCACAGTCCGATGGCTACACCTTC. Its translation is CASSLSQSDGYTF. The V and J genes are TRBV27 and TRBJ1-2, with no clear D. The V end was cut by 0 bases, the J end by 6 bases, with 8 bases between. In germline, CDR1 is MNHEY, CDR2 SMNVEV (reference sequence). This CDR3 comprises 13 residues.

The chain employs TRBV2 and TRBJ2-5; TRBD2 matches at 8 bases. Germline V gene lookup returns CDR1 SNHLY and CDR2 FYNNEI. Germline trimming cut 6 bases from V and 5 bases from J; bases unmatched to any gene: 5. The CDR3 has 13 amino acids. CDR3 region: CASRSGGGETQYF. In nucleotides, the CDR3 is TGTGCCAGCAGAAGCGGGGGTGGGGAGACCCAGTACTTC.

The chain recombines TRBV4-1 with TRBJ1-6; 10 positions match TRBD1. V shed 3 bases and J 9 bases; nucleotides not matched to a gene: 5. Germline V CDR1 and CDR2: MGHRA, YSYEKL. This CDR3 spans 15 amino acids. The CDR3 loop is CASSHNDRGRSPLHF. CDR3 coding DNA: TGCGCCAGCAGCCATAATGACAGGGGGCGTTCACCCCTCCACTTT.

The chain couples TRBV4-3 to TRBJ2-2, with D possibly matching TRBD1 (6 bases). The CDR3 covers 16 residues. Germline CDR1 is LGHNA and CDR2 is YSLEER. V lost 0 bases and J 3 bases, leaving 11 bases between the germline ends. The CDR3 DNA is TGCGCCAGCAGCCAAGATTTGAGACAGGACACCGGGGAGCTGTTTTTT. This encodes CASSQDLRQDTGELFF.

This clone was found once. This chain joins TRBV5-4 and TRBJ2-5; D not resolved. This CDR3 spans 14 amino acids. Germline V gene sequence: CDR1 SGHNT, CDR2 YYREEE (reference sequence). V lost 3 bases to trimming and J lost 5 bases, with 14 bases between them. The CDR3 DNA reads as TGTGCCAGCAGCTCTGATACCACCCCGGAGACCCAGTACTTC. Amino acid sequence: CASSSDTTPETQYF.

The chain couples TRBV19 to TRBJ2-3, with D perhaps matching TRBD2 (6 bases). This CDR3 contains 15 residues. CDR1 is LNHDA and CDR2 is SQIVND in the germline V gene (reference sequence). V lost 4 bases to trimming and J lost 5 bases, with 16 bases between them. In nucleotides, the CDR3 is TGTGCCAGTAGTACCCCGGGGGAAATCAAAGATACGCAGTATTTT. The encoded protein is CASSTPGEIKDTQYF. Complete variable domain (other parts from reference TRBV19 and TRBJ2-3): DGGITQSPKYLFRKEGQNVTLSCEQNLNHDAMYWYRQDPGQGLRLIYYSQIVNDFQKGDIAEGYSVSREKKESFPLTVTSAQKNPTAFYLCASSTPGEIKDTQYFGPGTRLTVL.

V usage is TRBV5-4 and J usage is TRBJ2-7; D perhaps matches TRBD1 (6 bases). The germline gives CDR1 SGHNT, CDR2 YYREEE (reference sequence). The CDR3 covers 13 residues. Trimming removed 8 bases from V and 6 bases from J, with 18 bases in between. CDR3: CASVLQGSREQYF. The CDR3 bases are TGTGCCAGTGTCCTGCAGGGGAGTCGCGAGCAGTACTTC.

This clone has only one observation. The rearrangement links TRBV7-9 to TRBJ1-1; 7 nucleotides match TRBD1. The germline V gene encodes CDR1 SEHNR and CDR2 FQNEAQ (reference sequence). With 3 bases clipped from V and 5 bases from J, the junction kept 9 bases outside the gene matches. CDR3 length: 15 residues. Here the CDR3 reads CASSFPRTGSTEAFF. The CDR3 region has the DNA TGTGCCAGCAGCTTCCCCAGGACAGGATCGACTGAAGCTTTCTTT.

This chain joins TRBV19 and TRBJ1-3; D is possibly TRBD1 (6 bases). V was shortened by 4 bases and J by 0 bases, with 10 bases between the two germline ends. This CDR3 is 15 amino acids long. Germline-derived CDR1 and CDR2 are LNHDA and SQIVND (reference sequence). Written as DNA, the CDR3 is TGTGCCAGTAGTAACAGGGTATCCTCTGGAAACACCATATATTTT. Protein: CASSNRVSSGNTIYF. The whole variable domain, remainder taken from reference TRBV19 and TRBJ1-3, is DGGITQSPKYLFRKEGQNVTLSCEQNLNHDAMYWYRQDPGQGLRLIYYSQIVNDFQKGDIAEGYSVSREKKESFPLTVTSAQKNPTAFYLCASSNRVSSGNTIYFGEGSWLTVV.

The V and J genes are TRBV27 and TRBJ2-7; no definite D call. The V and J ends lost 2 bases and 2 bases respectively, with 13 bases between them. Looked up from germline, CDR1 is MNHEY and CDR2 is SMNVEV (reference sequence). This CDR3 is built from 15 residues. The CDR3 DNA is TGTGCCAGCAGTTTACTTTATGTGGCCACCTACGAGCAGTACTTC. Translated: CASSLLYVATYEQYF.

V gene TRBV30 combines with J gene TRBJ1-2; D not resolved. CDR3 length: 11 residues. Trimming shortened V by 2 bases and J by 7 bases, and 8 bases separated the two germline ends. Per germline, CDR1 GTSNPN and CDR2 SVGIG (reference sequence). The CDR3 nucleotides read TGTGCCTGGAGTTCGGTCCGTGGCTACACCTTC. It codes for CAWSSVRGYTF.

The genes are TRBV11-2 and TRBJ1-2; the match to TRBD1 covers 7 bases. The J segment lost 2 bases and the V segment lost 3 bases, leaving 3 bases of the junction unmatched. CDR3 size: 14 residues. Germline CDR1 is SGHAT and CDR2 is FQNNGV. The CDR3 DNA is TGTGCCAGCAGCTTGTCGACAGGGAACTATGGCTACACCTTC. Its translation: CASSLSTGNYGYTF.

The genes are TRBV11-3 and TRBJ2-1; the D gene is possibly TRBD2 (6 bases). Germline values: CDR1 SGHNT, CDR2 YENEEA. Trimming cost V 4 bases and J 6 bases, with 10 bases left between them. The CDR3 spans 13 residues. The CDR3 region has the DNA TGTGCCAGCAGCTCCTCCGGGAGCAATGAGCAGTTCTTC. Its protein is CASSSSGSNEQFF. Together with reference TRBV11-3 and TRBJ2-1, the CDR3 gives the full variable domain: EAGVVQSPRYKIIEKKQPVAFWCNPISGHNTLYWYLQNLGQGPELLIRYENEEAVDDSQLPKDRFSAERLKGVDSTLKIQPAELGDSAVYLCASSSSGSNEQFFGPGTRLTVL.

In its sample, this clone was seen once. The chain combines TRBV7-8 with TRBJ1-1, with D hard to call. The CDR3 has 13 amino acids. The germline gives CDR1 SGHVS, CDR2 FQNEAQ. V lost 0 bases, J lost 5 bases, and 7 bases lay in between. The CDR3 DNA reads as TGTGCCAGCAGCTTAGCCCGGGGAACTGAAGCTTTCTTT. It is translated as CASSLARGTEAFF.